The clone carrying this TCR beta chain was observed a handful of times. This entry is derived from a study of early T cells in non-severe SARS-CoV-2 infection. The CDR3 is made up of 15 amino acids. The germline gives CDR1 SGHVS, CDR2 FNYEAQ. V was shortened by 4 bases and J by 5 bases, with 17 bases between the two germline ends. TCRdb re-derived calls from the 5' RACE reads in MiXCR, one entry per CDR3 protein. This sample has 66,000 or so distinct CDR3 sequences; 13% occur once, and the top ten carry about 8.5%. Sequencing used whole blood. The receptor was isolated from an adult who was a healthcare worker with PCR-confirmed SARS-CoV-2 infection or an uninfected control (not recorded which). The J gene is TRBJ2-5, the V gene TRBV7-6, with D possibly being TRBD1 (7 bases). CDR3 in DNA: TGTGCCAGCAGCTATGCGCAGGGGGGTAGGGAGACCCAGTACTTC. Encoded protein: CASSYAQGGRETQYF.